This T cell receptor beta chain was retrieved from a study of blood T cell repertoires in COVID-19. Profiled with immunoSEQ multiplex PCR; TCRdb holds only in-frame clones, not every one. This table has about 500,000 clones, around 90% appearing once. Trimming left V 3 bases short and J 5 bases short, with 11 bases between. CDR3 length: 15 amino acids. Germline V CDR1 and CDR2: MDHEN, SYDVKM. Sequencing was carried out using PBMCs or T cells enriched from blood (not recorded which). The sequence was collected from a woman aged 18-35 years who had recovered from COVID-19. The chain is built from TRBV28 and TRBJ1-6; D is unclear. CDR3 amino acids: CASSLGGVHNSPLHF. CDR3 sequence (DNA): TGTGCCAGCAGTTTGGGAGGCGTCCATAATTCACCCCTCCACTTT.